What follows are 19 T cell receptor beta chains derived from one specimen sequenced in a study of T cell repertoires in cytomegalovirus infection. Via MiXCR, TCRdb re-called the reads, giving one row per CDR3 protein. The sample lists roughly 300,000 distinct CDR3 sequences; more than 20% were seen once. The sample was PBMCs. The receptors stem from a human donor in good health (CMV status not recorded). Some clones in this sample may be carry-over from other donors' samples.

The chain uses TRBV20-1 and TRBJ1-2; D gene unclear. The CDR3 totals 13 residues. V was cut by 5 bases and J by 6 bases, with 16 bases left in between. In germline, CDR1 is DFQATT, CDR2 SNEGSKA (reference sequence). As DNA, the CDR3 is TGCAGTGCTCAAGCCCCCAGTATGAATGGCTACACCTTC. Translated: CSAQAPSMNGYTF.

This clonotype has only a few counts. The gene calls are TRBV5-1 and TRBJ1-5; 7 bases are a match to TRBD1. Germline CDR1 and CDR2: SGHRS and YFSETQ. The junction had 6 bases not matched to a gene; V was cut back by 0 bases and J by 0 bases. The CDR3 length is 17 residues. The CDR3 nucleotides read TGCGCCAGCAGCTTGGCCCCGACAGGGAGTAGCAATCAGCCCCAGCATTTT. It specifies CASSLAPTGSSNQPQHF.

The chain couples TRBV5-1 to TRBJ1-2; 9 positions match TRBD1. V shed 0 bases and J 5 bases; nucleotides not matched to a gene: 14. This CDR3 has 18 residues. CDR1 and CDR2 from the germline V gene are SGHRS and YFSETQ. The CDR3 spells CASSLGGQGKVRGYGYTF. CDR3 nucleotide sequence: TGCGCCAGCAGCTTGGGTGGACAGGGGAAGGTGCGAGGATATGGCTACACCTTC.

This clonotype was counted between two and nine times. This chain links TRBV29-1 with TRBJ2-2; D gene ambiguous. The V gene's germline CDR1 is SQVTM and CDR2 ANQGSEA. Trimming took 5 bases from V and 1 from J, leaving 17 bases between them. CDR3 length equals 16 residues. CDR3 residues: CSVLVRHPKNTGELFF. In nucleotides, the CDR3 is TGCAGCGTTTTGGTTAGACACCCCAAGAACACCGGGGAGCTGTTTTTT.

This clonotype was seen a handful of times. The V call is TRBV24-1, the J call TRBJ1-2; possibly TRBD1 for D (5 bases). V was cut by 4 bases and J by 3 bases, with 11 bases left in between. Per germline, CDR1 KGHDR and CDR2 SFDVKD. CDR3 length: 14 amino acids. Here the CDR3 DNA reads TGTGCCACCAGTGACTCCTGGGACGACTATGGCTACACCTTC. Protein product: CATSDSWDDYGYTF.

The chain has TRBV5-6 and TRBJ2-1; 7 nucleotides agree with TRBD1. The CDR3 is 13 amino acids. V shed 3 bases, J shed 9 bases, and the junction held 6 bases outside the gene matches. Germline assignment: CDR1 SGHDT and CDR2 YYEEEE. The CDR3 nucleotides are TGTGCCAGCAGCTCAACAGGGGTCACTGAGCAGTTCTTC. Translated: CASSSTGVTEQFF.

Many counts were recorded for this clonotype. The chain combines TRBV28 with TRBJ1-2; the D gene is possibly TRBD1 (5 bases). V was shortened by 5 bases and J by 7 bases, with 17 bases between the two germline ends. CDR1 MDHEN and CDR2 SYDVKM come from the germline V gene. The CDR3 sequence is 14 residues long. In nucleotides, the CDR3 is TGTGCCAGCAGTCCGAGGTCACGGGACTTTGGCTACACCTTC. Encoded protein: CASSPRSRDFGYTF.

This chain's CDR3 is CAITDSGWDEQFF. The CDR3 region has the DNA TGTGCCATCACGGATAGCGGGTGGGATGAGCAGTTCTTC. V and J are TRBV10-3 and TRBJ2-1; 7 nucleotides agree with TRBD2. CDR1 and CDR2 (germline): ENHRY, SYGVKD. V was clipped by 7 bases and J by 8 bases; unmatched bases: 8. The CDR3 has 13 residues.

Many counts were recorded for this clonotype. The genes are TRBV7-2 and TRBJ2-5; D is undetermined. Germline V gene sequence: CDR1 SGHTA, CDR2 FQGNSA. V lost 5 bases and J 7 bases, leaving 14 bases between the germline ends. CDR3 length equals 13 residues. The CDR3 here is CASSPRRLGTQYF. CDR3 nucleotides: TGTGCCAGCAGCCCCCGTAGGCTGGGGACCCAGTACTTC.

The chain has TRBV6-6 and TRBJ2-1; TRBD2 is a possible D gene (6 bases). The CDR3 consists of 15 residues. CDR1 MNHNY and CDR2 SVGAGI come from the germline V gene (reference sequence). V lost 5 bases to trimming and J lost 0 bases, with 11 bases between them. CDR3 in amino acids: CASSHRLGSYNEQFF. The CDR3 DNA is TGTGCCAGCAGTCATCGACTAGGCTCCTACAATGAGCAGTTCTTC.

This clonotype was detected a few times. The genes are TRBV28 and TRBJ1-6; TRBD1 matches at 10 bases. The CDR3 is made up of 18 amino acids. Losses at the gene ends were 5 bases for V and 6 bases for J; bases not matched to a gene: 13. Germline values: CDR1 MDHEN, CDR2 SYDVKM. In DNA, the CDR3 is TGTGCCAGCAGTCTAGTTTTCGACAGGGGGCGGTTTAATTCACCCCTCCACTTT. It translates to CASSLVFDRGRFNSPLHF.

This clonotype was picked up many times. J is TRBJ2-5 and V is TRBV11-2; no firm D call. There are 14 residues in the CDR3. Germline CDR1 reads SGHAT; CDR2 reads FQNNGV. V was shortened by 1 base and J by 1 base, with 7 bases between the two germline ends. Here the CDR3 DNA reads TGTGCCAGCAGCTTAGGGGCGACCCAAGAGACCCAGTACTTC. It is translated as CASSLGATQETQYF.

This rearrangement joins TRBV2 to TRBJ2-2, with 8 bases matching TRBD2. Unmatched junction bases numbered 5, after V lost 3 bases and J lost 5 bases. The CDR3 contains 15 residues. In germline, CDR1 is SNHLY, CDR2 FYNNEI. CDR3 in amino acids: CASSDSSGRTGELFF. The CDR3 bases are TGTGCCAGCAGTGACTCTAGCGGGCGAACCGGGGAGCTGTTTTTT.

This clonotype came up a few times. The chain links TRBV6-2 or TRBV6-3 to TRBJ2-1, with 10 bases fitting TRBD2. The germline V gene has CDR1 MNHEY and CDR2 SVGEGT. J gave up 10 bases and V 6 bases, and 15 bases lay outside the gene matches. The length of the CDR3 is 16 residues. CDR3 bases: TGTGCCAGCAGCCGAGCCCGCAGCGGGAGGGCGGAGGAGCAGTTCTTC. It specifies CASSRARSGRAEEQFF.

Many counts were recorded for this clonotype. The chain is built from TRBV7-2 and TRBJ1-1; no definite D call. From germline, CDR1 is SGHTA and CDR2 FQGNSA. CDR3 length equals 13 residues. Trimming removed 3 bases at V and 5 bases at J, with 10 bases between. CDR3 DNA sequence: TGTGCCAGCAGCTTCTCTTTGGGGACTGAAGCTTTCTTT. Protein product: CASSFSLGTEAFF.

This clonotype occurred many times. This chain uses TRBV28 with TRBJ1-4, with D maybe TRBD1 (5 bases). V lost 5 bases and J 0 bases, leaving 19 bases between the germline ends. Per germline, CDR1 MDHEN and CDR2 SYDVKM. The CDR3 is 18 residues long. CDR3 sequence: CASSPRDFLLATNEKLFF. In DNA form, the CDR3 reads TGTGCCAGCAGTCCCCGGGACTTTCTCCTTGCAACTAATGAAAAACTGTTTTTT.

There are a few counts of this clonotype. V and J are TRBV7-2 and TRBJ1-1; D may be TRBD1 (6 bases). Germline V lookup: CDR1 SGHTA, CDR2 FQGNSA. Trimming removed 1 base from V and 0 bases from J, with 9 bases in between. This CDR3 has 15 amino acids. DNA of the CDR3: TGTGCCAGCAGCTTAGGGACAGCTATGAACACTGAAGCTTTCTTT. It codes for CASSLGTAMNTEAFF.

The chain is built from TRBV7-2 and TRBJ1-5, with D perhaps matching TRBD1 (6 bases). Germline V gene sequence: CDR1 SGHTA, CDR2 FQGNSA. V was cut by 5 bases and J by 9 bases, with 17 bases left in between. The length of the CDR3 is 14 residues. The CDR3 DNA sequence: TGTGCCAGCAGCCCATCGGGGGGCCTTCGGCCCCAGCATTTT. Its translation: CASSPSGGLRPQHF.

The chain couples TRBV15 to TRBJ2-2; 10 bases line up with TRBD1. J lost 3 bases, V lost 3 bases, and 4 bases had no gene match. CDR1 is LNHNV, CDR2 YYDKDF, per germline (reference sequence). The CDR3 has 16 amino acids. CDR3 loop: CATSRMGTGDTGELFF. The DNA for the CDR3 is TGTGCCACCAGCAGGATGGGGACAGGGGACACCGGGGAGCTGTTTTTT.